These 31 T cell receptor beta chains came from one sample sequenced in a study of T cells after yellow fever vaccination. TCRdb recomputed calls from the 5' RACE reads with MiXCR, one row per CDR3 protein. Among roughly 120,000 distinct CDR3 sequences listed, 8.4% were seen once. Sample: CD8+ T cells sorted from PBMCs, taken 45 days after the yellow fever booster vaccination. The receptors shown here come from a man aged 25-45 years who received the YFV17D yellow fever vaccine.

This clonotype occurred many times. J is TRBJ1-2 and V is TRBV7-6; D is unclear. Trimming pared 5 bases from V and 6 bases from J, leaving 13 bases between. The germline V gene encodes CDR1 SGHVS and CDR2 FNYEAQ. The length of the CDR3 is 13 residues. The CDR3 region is CASSNNIGDGYTF. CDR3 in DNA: TGTGCCAGCAGCAACAACATAGGTGATGGCTACACCTTC.

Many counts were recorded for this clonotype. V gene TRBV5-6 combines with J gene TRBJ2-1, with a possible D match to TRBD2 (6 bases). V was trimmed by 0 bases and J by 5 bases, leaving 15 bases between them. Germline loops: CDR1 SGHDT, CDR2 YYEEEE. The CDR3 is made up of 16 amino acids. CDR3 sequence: CASSLASGVLDNEQFF. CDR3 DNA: TGTGCCAGCAGCTTGGCCTCGGGGGTTCTTGACAATGAGCAGTTCTTC.

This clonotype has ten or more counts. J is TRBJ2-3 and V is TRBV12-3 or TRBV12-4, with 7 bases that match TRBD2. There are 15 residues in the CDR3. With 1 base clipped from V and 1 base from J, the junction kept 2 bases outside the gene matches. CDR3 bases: TGTGCCAGCAGTTTAGGCCTAGCGGGCACAGATACGCAGTATTTT. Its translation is CASSLGLAGTDTQYF.

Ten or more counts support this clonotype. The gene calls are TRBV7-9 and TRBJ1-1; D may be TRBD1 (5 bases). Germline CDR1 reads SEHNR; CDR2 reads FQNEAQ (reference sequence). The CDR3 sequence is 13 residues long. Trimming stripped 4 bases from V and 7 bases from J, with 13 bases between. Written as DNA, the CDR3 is TGTGCCAGCAGCTCACCAGGGTCCCGTGAAGCTTTCTTT. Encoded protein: CASSSPGSREAFF. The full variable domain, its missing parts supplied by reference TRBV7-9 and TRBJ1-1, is DTGVSQNPRHKITKRGQNVTFRCDPISEHNRLYWYRQTLGQGPEFLTYFQNEAQLEKSRLLSDRFSAERPKGSFSTLEIQRTEQGDSAMYLCASSSPGSREAFFGQGTRLTVV.

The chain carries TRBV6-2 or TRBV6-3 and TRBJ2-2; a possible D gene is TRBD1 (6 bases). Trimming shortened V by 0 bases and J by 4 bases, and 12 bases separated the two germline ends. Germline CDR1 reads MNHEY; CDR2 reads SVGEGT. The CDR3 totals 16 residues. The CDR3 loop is CASSYSGTGPTGELFF. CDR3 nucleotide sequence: TGTGCCAGCAGTTACTCGGGAACAGGGCCCACCGGGGAGCTGTTTTTT.

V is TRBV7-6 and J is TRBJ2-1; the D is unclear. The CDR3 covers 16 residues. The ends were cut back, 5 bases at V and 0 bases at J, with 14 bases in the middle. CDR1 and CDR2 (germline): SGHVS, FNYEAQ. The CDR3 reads CASSPRAPSSYNEQFF. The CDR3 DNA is TGTGCCAGCAGCCCCCGGGCACCGAGCTCCTACAATGAGCAGTTCTTC.

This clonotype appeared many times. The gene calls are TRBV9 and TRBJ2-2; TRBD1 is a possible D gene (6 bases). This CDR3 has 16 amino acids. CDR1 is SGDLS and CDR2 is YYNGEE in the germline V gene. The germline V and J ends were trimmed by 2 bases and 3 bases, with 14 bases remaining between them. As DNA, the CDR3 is TGTGCCAGCAGCGTGCAACAGGGCGTATACACCGGGGAGCTGTTTTTT. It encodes CASSVQQGVYTGELFF.

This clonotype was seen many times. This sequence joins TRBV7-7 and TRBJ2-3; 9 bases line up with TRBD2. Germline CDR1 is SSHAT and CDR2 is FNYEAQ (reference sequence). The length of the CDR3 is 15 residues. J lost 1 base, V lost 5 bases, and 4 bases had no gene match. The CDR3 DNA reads TGTGCCAGCAGCCCCTTAGCGGGGGGCACAGATACGCAGTATTTT. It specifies CASSPLAGGTDTQYF.

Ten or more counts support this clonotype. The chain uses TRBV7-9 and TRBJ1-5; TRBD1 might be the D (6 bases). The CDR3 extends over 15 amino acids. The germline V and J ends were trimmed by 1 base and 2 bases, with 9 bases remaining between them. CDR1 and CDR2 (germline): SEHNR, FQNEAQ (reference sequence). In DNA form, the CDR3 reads TGTGCCAGCAGCTTAGGGGGGGGCGGCAATCAGCCCCAGCATTTT. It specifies CASSLGGGGNQPQHF.

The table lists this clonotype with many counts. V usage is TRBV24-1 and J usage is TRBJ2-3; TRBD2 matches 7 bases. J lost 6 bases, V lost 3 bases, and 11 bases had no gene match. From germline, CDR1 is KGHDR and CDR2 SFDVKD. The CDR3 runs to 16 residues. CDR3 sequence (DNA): TGTGCCACCAGTGATCCGCGGCGGGAGTACCCTGATACGCAGTATTTT. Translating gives CATSDPRREYPDTQYF.

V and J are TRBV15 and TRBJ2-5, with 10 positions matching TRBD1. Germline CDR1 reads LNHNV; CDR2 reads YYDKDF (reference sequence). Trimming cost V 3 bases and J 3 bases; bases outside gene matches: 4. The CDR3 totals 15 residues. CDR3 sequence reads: CATSRTTGGEETQYF. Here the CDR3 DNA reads TGTGCCACCAGCAGGACGACAGGGGGCGAAGAGACCCAGTACTTC. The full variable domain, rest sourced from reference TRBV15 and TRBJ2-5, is DAMVIQNPRYQVTQFGKPVTLSCSQTLNHNVMYWYQQKSSQAPKLLFHYYDKDFNNEADTPDNFQSRRPNTSFCFLDIRSPGLGDTAMYLCATSRTTGGEETQYFGPGTRLLVL.

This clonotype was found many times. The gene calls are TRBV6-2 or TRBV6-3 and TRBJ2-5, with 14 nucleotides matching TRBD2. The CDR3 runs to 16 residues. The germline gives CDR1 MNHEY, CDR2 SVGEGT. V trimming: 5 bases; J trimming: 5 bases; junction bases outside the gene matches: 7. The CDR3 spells CASSTPGLAGVETQYF. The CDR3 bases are TGTGCCAGCAGTACTCCGGGACTAGCGGGAGTGGAGACCCAGTACTTC.

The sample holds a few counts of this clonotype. In DNA form, the CDR3 reads TGTGCCAGCAGAATTGGTGGGGCAGTCCCAGAGACCCAGTACTTC. It yields the protein CASRIGGAVPETQYF. The chain carries TRBV7-9 and TRBJ2-5; tentatively, D is TRBD1 (5 bases). This CDR3 spans 15 amino acids. V lost 6 bases, J lost 4 bases, and 18 bases lay in between. Germline V CDR1 and CDR2: SEHNR, FQNEAQ (reference sequence).

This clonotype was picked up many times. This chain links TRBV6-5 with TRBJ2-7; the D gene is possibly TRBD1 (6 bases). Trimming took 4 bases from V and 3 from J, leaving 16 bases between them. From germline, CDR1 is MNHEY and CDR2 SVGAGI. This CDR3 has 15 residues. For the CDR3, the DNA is TGTGCCAGCAGTTTATCGCCAGGGGCTAACTACGAGCAGTACTTC. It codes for CASSLSPGANYEQYF.

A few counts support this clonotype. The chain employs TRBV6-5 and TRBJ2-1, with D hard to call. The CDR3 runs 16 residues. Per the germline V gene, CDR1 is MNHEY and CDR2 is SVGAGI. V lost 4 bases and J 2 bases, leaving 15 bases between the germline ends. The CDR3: CASSSRGATPYNEQFF. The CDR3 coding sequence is TGTGCCAGCAGTTCTAGAGGAGCCACTCCCTACAATGAGCAGTTCTTC.

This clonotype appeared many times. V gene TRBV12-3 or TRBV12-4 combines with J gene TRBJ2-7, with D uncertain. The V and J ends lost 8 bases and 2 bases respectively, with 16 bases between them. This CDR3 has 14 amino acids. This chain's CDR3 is CASSTGTRTYEQYF. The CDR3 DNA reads TGTGCCAGCTCAACCGGAACAAGAACCTACGAGCAGTACTTC.

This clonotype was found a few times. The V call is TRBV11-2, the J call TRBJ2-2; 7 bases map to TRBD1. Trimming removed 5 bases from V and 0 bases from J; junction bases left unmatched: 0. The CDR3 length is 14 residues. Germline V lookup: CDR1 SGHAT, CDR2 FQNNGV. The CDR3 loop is CASSGTANTGELFF. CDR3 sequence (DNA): TGTGCCAGCAGCGGGACAGCGAACACCGGGGAGCTGTTTTTT. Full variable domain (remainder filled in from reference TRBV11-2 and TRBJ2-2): EAGVAQSPRYKIIEKRQSVAFWCNPISGHATLYWYQQILGQGPKLLIQFQNNGVVDDSQLPKDRFSAERLKGVDSTLKIQPAKLEDSAVYLCASSGTANTGELFFGEGSRLTVL.

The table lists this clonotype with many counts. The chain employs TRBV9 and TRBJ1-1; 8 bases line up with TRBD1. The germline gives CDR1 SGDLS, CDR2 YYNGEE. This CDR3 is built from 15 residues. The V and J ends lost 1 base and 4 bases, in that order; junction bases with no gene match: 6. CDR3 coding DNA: TGTGCCAGCAGCGTAAAAGGGACAGGAGGCACTGAAGCTTTCTTT. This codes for CASSVKGTGGTEAFF.

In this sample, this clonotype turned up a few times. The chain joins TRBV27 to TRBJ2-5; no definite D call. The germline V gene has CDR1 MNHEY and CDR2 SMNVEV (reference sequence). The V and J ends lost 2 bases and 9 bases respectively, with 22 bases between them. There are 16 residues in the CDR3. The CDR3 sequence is CASSLTPPRPRVAQYF. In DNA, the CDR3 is TGTGCCAGCAGTTTAACTCCCCCCCGGCCACGCGTGGCCCAGTACTTC.

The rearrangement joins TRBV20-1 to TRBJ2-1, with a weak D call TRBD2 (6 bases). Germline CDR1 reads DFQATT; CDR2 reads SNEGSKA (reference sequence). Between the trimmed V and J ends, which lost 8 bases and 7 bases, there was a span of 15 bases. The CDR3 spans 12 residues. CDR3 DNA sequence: TGCAGTTCGGATGGAGGGTGGAATGAGCAGTTCTTC. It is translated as CSSDGGWNEQFF.

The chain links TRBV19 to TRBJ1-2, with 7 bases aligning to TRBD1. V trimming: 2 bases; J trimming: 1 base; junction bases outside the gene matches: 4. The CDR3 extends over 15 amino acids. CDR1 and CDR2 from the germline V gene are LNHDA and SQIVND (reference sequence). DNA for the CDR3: TGTGCCAGTAGTATAAGGCAGGGGGATAACTATGGCTACACCTTC. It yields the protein CASSIRQGDNYGYTF. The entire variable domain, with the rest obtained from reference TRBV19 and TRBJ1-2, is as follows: DGGITQSPKYLFRKEGQNVTLSCEQNLNHDAMYWYRQDPGQGLRLIYYSQIVNDFQKGDIAEGYSVSREKKESFPLTVTSAQKNPTAFYLCASSIRQGDNYGYTFGSGTRLTVV.

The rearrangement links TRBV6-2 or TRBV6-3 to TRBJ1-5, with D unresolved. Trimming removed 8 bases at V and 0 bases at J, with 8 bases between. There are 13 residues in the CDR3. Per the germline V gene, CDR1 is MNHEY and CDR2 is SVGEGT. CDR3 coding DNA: TGTGCCAGCGGCGAGGGTAGCAATCAGCCCCAGCATTTT. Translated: CASGEGSNQPQHF.

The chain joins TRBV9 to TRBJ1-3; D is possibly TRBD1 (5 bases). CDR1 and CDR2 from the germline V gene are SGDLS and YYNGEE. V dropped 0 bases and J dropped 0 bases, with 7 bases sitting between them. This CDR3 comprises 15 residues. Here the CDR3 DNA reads TGTGCCAGCAGCGTAGAAGGGGTCTCTGGAAACACCATATATTTT. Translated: CASSVEGVSGNTIYF. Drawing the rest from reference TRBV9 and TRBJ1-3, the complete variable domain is DSGVTQTPKHLITATGQRVTLRCSPRSGDLSVYWYQQSLDQGLQFLIQYYNGEERAKGNILERFSAQQFPDLHSELNLSSLELGDSALYFCASSVEGVSGNTIYFGEGSWLTVV.

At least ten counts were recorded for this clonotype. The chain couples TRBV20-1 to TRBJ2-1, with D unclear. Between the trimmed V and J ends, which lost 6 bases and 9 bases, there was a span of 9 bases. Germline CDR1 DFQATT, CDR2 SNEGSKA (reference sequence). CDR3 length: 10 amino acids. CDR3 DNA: TGCAGTGCGCCCTGGGGTGAGCAGTTCTTC. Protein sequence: CSAPWGEQFF.

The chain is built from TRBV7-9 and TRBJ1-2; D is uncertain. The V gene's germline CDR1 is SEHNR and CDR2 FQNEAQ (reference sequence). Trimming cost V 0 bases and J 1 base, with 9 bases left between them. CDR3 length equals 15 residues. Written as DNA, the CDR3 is TGTGCCAGCAGCTTAGCAGGCCAGTATAACTATGGCTACACCTTC. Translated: CASSLAGQYNYGYTF.

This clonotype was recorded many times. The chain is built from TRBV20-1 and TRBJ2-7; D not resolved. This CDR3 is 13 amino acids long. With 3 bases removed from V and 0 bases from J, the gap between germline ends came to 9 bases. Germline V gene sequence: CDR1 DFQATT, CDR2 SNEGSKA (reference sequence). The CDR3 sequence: CSARGDLSYEQYF. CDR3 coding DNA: TGCAGTGCTAGGGGTGACCTCTCCTACGAGCAGTACTTC.

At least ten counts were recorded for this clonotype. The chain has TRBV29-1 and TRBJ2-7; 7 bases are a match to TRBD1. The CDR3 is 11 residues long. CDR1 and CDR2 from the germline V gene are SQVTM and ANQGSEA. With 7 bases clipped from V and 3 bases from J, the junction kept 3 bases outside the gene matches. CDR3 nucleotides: TGCAGCGGAGGGACAGACTACGAGCAGTACTTC. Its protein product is CSGGTDYEQYF.

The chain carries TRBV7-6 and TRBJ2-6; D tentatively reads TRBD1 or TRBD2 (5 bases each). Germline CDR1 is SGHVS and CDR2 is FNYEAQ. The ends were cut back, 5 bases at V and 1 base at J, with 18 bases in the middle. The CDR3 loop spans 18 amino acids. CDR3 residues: CASSRPRTGPSGANVLTF. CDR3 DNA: TGTGCCAGCAGCCGCCCGAGGACGGGACCATCTGGGGCCAACGTCCTGACTTTC.

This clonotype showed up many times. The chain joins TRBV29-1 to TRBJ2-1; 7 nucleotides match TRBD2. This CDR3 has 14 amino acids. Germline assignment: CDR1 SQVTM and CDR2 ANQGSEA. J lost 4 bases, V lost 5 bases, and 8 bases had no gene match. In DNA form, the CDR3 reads TGCAGCGTTCCTCTAGCGGCGACGTACAATGAGCAGTTCTTC. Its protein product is CSVPLAATYNEQFF.

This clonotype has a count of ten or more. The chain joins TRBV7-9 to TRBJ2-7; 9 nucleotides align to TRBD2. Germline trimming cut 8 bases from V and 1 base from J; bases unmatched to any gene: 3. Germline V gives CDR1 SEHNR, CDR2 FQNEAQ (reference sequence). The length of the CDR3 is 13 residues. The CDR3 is CASASGTSYEQYF. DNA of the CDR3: TGTGCCAGCGCTAGCGGGACGTCCTACGAGCAGTACTTC.

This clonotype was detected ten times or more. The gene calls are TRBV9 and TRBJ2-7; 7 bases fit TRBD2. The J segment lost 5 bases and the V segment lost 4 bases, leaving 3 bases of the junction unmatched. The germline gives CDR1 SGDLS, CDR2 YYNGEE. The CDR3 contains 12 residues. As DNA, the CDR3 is TGTGCCAGCAGCCCCCGGGAGGACGAGCAGTACTTC. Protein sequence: CASSPREDEQYF.